These 6 T cell receptor beta chains share one sample of origin, sequenced in a study of control samples from healthy donors and cancer patients. Some clones are missing from TCRdb's copy, which holds only in-frame ones; the method was immunoSEQ multiplex PCR. The data show 130,000 or so clones, roughly 94% seen once. The material sequenced was PBMCs. The receptors were gathered from a man in his sixties with colorectal cancer.

This chain links TRBV2 with TRBJ2-1; 9 nucleotides match TRBD2. The germline V gene encodes CDR1 SNHLY and CDR2 FYNNEI. The CDR3 consists of 14 residues. V shed 10 bases, J shed 4 bases, and the junction held 8 bases outside the gene matches. CDR3 amino acids: CAIRAGGDYNEQFF. The CDR3 DNA is TGTGCCATTAGAGCGGGGGGCGATTACAATGAGCAGTTCTTC.

V usage is TRBV13 and J usage is TRBJ1-3; TRBD1 aligns across 7 bases. CDR1 and CDR2 (germline): PRHDT, FYEKMQ (reference sequence). V lost 5 bases, J lost 5 bases, and 6 bases stayed unmatched. CDR3 length equals 14 residues. CDR3 in amino acids: CASSRGQDRNTIYF. In nucleotides, the CDR3 is TGTGCCAGCAGCCGCGGACAGGATAGAAACACCATATATTTT.

The V call is TRBV5-8, the J call TRBJ2-7; 8 bases map to TRBD1. Unmatched junction bases numbered 5, after V lost 0 bases and J lost 6 bases. There are 14 residues in the CDR3. Germline CDR1 and CDR2: SGHTS and YDEGEE. This CDR3 reads CASSLAQGAIEQYF. The DNA for the CDR3 is TGTGCCAGCAGCTTGGCCCAGGGGGCCATCGAGCAGTACTTC.

This clone was seen once. The chain combines TRBV14 with TRBJ2-5, with 13 bases matching TRBD2. The J segment lost 2 bases and the V segment lost 11 bases, leaving 2 bases of the junction unmatched. Germline assignment: CDR1 SGHDN and CDR2 FVKESK. CDR3 length equals 13 residues. As DNA, the CDR3 is TGTGCCTCGGGACTAGCGGGGCAAGAGACCCAGTACTTC. Translated, it gives CASGLAGQETQYF.

The rearrangement uses TRBV7-2 and TRBJ2-1; 12 nucleotides agree with TRBD2. This CDR3 is built from 15 residues. After removal of 4 bases from V and 4 bases from J, the junction contained 2 bases not matched to a gene. Germline CDR1 reads SGHTA; CDR2 reads FQGNSA. CDR3 region: CASSWTSGAYNEQFF. CDR3 DNA: TGTGCCAGCAGCTGGACTAGCGGGGCGTACAATGAGCAGTTCTTC. The whole variable domain, remainder taken from reference TRBV7-2 and TRBJ2-1, is GAGVSQSPSNKVTEKGKDVELRCDPISGHTALYWYRQSLGQGLEFLIYFQGNSAPDKSGLPSDRFSAERTGGSVSTLTIQRTQQEDSAVYLCASSWTSGAYNEQFFGPGTRLTVL.

The J gene is TRBJ1-1, the V gene TRBV27; no clear D gene. Trimming cost V 6 bases and J 2 bases, with 13 bases left between them. Germline CDR1 is MNHEY and CDR2 is SMNVEV (reference sequence). The CDR3 contains 14 residues. Here the CDR3 reads CASRETQGNTEAFF. The DNA of the CDR3 is TGTGCCAGCAGGGAGACACAAGGTAACACTGAAGCTTTCTTT.